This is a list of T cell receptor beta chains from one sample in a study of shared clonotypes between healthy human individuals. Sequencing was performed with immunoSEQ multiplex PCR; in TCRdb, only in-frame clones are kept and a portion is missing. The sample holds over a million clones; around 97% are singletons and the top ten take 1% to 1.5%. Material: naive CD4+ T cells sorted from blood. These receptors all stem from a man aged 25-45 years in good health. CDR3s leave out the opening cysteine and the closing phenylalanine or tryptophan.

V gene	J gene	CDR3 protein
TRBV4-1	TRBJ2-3	ASSPRTGGAADTQY
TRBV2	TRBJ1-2	ASSGVWTGADYGYT
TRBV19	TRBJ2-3	ASTPRDLGVDTQY
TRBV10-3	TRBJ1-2	AIQNPGQGTSNYGYT
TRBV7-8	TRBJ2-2	ASSTRSPADTGELF
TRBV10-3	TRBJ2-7	AISENPIEQY
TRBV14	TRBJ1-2	ASSRPGQENYGYT
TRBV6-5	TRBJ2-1	ASSPWASYNEQF
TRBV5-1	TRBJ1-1	ASSPSGQTNTEAF
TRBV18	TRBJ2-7	ASSNILGPSYEQY
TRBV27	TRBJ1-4	ASSFLSGREKLF
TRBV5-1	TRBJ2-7	ASSFPGGTHEQY
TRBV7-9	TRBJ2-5	ASSVTVETQY
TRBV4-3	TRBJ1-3	ASSQPGVGNTIY
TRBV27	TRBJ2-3	ASSLSPTYSTDTQY
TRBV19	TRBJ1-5	ASSKSGAAQPQH
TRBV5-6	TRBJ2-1	ASSFRTSGRRNEQF
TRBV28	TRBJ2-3	ASSPAMAGVTDTQY
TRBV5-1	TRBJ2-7	ASSLPTSGAYEQY
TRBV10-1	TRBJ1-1	ASSESLGGTEAF
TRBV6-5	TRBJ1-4	ASSQQGGREKLF
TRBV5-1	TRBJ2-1	ASRTVSYNEQF
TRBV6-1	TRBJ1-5	ASRPTGDGQPQH
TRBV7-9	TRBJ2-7	ASSLQGLAYEQY
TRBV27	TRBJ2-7	ASSLRGGKTYEQY
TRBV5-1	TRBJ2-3	ASSYRVLAGGRSSTDTQY
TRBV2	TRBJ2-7	ASRVTGIEQY
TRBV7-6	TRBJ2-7	ASSLGVRGGRAPYEQY
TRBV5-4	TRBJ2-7	ASSRSGTGAYEQY
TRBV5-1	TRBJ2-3	ASSLGQTSPDTQY
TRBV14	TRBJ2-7	ASSQRARRREQY
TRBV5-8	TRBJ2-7	ASSLRLAGGYEQY
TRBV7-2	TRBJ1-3	ARPDPSGNTMY
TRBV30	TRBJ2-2	GRTGHYGGELF